This TCR beta chain was recovered during a study of radiotherapy plus CTLA-4 blockade in lung cancer. Whole-study findings and limits: Interferon-beta and early blood T cell clone dynamics reportedly predicted response best.

With respect to this clone: Its antigen is undetermined.

Germline V gene lookup returns CDR1 LNHDA and CDR2 SQIVND (reference sequence). V was cut by 4 bases and J by 2 bases, with 11 bases left in between. This CDR3 spans 14 amino acids. Clones were read by immunoSEQ multiplex PCR, and TCRdb kept only the in-frame ones, dropping some. The table records fewer than 90,000 clones, over 80% of them present only once. This chain links TRBV19 with TRBJ1-1; D unresolved. The receptor was isolated from a human donor with non-small cell lung cancer who had stable disease on radiotherapy plus ipilimumab. The specimen comprised peripheral blood, sampled from a patient treated with radiotherapy plus ipilimumab. The CDR3 nucleotides are TGTGCCAGTAGTACTACTCTTCTCAACACTGAAGCTTTCTTT. Encoded protein: CASSTTLLNTEAFF.